A selection of T cell receptor beta chains follows, all from one sample in a study of blood T cell repertoires in COVID-19. Repertoires were generated with immunoSEQ multiplex PCR, while TCRdb's copy carries only in-frame clones and drops some. The data contain 180,000 or so clones, approximately 80% of them singletons. The specimen was PBMCs or T cells enriched from blood (not recorded which). The receptors originated from a woman aged 55-69 years who had recovered from COVID-19. Each CDR3 is given with its conserved first and last residue. Each record gives: V gene, clone size, J gene, CDR3 protein. A clone size is listed for some rows: how often the clone was seen (once, few, many), or a class if it is expanded.

TRBV6-5	NA	TRBJ1-4	CASSFDRGEDEKLFF
TRBV6-1	NA	TRBJ1-2	CASSERDRNYGYTF
TRBV18	NA	TRBJ1-3	CASSPPSVSPGNTIYF
TRBV5-1	NA	TRBJ2-3	CASKAGLGADTQYF
TRBV3-1/TRBV3-2	NA	TRBJ1-1	CASSQDRGMKTEAFF
TRBV2	NA	TRBJ2-5	CASSGQSMGETQYF
TRBV11-2	NA	TRBJ1-3	CASSTTGGSGNTIYF
TRBV5-6	NA	TRBJ1-2	CASSSSGGDYGYTF
TRBV2	NA	TRBJ2-5	CASSYDRGETQYF
TRBV15	once	TRBJ2-7	CATASGRIYEQYF
TRBV5-1	NA	TRBJ2-2	CASSVRLADTGELFF
TRBV12-3/TRBV12-4	few	TRBJ2-2	CASSRGTGELFF
TRBV5-1	once	TRBJ1-1	CASDPGGQVTEAFF
TRBV7-9	NA	TRBJ1-2	CASTTQRGYGYTF
TRBV7-2	NA	TRBJ1-6	CASGTNVNSPLHF
TRBV4-2	NA	TRBJ2-7	CASSQGSGRAYEQYF
TRBV5-4	NA	TRBJ1-1	CASSQQGVKTEAFF
TRBV10-1	few	TRBJ1-6	CASSESLGSPLHF
TRBV3-1/TRBV3-2	NA	TRBJ2-1	CASSLRGEEQFF
TRBV5-1	NA	TRBJ2-1	CASSLRGFSGEQFF
TRBV5-1	NA	TRBJ2-6	CASSLDPGRASGANVLTF
TRBV4-1	few	TRBJ2-6	CASSLVGAVGANVLTF
TRBV13	NA	TRBJ2-1	CASSSVTGIYNEQFF
TRBV30	NA	TRBJ2-5	CAWSQGRETQYF
TRBV19	NA	TRBJ2-5	CASSMGRVGETQYF
TRBV28	NA	TRBJ2-1	CASSGTFTGGATYNEQFF
TRBV30	NA	TRBJ1-2	CAWSVTGGPVGYTF
TRBV5-6	NA	TRBJ1-6	CASSFSGQVYNSPLHF
TRBV28	few	TRBJ1-1	CASGKGQGTEAFF
TRBV2	NA	TRBJ2-7	CASRLGGGNEQYF
TRBV30	NA	TRBJ2-1	CAWDSGTSYNEQFF
TRBV19	NA	TRBJ2-2	CASGLAVNTGELFF
TRBV2	NA	TRBJ2-1	CASSPGNEQFF
TRBV15	NA	TRBJ2-2	CATSNLWDSYTGELFF
TRBV5-1	NA	TRBJ1-1	CASSLTGQGSPEAFF
TRBV18	NA	TRBJ1-6	CASSAGTGDNSPLHF
TRBV5-1	NA	TRBJ2-3	CASRTGFSTDTQYF
TRBV6-5	NA	TRBJ1-5	CASVGQFYSNQPQHF
TRBV5-1	few	TRBJ2-1	CASSQGAGPLYNEQFF
TRBV7-9	NA	TRBJ2-1	CASEAGVTDEQFF
TRBV2	NA	TRBJ1-5	CAGGTSNQPQHF
TRBV11-2	NA	TRBJ2-1	CASSPMTGRFYEQFF
TRBV6-6	once	TRBJ2-3	CASNGQRGHTDTQYF